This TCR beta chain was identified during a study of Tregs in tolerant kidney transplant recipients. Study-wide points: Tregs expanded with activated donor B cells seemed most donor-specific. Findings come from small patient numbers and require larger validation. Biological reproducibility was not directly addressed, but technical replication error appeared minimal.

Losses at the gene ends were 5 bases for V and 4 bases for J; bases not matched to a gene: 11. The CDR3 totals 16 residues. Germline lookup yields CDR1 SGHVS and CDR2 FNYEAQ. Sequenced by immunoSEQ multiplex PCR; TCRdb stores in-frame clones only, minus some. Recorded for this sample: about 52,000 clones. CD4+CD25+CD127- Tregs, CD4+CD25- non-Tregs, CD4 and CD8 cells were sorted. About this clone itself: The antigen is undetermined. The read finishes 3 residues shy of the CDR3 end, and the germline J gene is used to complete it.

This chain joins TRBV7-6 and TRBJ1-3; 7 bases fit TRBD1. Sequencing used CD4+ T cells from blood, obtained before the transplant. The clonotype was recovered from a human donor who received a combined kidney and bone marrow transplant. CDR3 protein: CASSQGTGARGNTIYF. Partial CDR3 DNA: TGTGCCAGCAGCCAGGGTACAGGGGCTCGCGGAAACACC.